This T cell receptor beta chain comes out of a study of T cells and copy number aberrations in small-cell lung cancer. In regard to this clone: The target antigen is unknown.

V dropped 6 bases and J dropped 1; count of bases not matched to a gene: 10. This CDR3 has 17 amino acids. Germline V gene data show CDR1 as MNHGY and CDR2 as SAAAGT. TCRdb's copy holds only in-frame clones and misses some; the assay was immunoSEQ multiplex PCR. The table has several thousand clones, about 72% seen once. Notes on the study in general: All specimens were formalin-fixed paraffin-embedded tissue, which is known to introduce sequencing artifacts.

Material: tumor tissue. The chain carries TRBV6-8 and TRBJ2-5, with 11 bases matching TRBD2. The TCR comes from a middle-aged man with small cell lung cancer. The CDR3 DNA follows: TGTGCCAGCAGACGGGGACTAGCGGAATTATTCCAAGAGACCCAGTACTTC. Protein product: CASRRGLAELFQETQYF.